This passage covers 25 T cell receptor beta chains from one sample sequenced in a study of early T cells in non-severe SARS-CoV-2 infection. TCRdb re-analysed the 5' RACE reads in MiXCR, keeping a single row per CDR3 protein. The sample holds about 92,000 distinct CDR3 sequences, approximately 15% seen once. The sequenced sample consisted of whole blood. The receptors were sampled from an adult who was a healthcare worker with PCR-confirmed SARS-CoV-2 infection or an uninfected control (not recorded which).

The chain is built from TRBV29-1 and TRBJ1-2, with D unresolved. CDR1 SQVTM and CDR2 ANQGSEA come from the germline V gene. The CDR3 has 11 amino acids. Trimming removed 0 bases from V and 7 bases from J, with 6 bases in between. CDR3 DNA: TGCAGCGTTGAAGATCTAGCTGGCTACACCTTC. It specifies CSVEDLAGYTF.

J is TRBJ2-5 and V is TRBV7-2; possible D gene TRBD2, 6 bases. CDR1 is SGHTA, CDR2 FQGNSA, per germline. Trimming stripped 1 base from V and 4 bases from J, with 16 bases between. The CDR3 covers 16 residues. CDR3 nucleotide sequence: TGTGCCAGCAGCTTAGGGGTTAGCGGAGGAGGAGAGACCCAGTACTTC. It translates to CASSLGVSGGGETQYF.

This clonotype has at least ten counts. As DNA, the CDR3 is TGTGCCAGCAGCCGAGCCCCGACGGAGAACTCCTATAATTCACCCCTCCACTTT. This gives the protein CASSRAPTENSYNSPLHF. V is TRBV3-1 and J is TRBJ1-6; D is unresolved. CDR1 is LGHDT, CDR2 YNNKEL, per germline (reference sequence). The V and J ends lost 4 bases and 0 bases respectively, with 16 bases between them. CDR3 length equals 18 residues.

This chain links TRBV19 with TRBJ2-1, with a weak D call TRBD2 (5 bases). Germline V CDR1 and CDR2: LNHDA, SQIVND (reference sequence). V was shortened by 7 bases and J by 10 bases, with 17 bases between the two germline ends. CDR3 size: 13 residues. This chain's CDR3 is CASTKGTSGEQFF. The CDR3 bases are TGTGCCAGTACCAAGGGAACCTCGGGAGAGCAGTTCTTC. The full variable domain, in which reference TRBV19 and TRBJ2-1 provide the parts outside the CDR3, is DGGITQSPKYLFRKEGQNVTLSCEQNLNHDAMYWYRQDPGQGLRLIYYSQIVNDFQKGDIAEGYSVSREKKESFPLTVTSAQKNPTAFYLCASTKGTSGEQFFGPGTRLTVL.

The chain carries TRBV4-2 and TRBJ2-3; D not certain. The ends were cut back, 1 base at V and 0 bases at J, with 14 bases in the middle. Germline CDR1 reads LGHNA; CDR2 reads YNFKEQ. The CDR3 runs 17 residues. The CDR3 nucleotides are TGTGCCAGCAGCCAAGTGGCGCGAGCCCCTAGCACAGATACGCAGTATTTT. Protein sequence: CASSQVARAPSTDTQYF.

This rearrangement joins TRBV7-9 to TRBJ1-5, with a weak D call TRBD1 (5 bases). There are 12 residues in the CDR3. Trimming shortened V by 5 bases and J by 7 bases, and 9 bases separated the two germline ends. Looked up from germline, CDR1 is SEHNR and CDR2 is FQNEAQ (reference sequence). In nucleotides, the CDR3 is TGTGCCAGCAGCCCAGGGAGGCAGCCCCAGCATTTT. It specifies CASSPGRQPQHF.

The chain employs TRBV4-1 and TRBJ2-7; 11 bases fit TRBD1. The CDR3 is 17 amino acids. Germline V gene data show CDR1 as MGHRA and CDR2 as YSYEKL. Trimming cost V 3 bases and J 3 bases; bases outside gene matches: 10. The chain's CDR3 is CASSQLKGGTGGYEQYF. The CDR3 DNA reads as TGCGCCAGCAGCCAGCTTAAAGGAGGGACAGGGGGCTACGAGCAGTACTTC.

About this clonotype: Lacking the conserved final phenylalanine or tryptophan, this CDR3 likely reflects a read error. CDR3 bases: TGTGCCAGCAGGCCGAGACTAGCCGGGGAGCTGTTTTTA. Protein sequence: CASRPRLAGELFL. The chain recombines TRBV6-5 with TRBJ2-2, with a possible D match to TRBD2 (6 bases). The CDR3 contains 13 residues. Germline V CDR1 and CDR2: MNHEY, SVGAGI. Trimming cost V 6 bases and J 6 bases, with 11 bases left between them.

This clonotype has a handful of counts. The rearrangement links TRBV11-2 to TRBJ1-4; D ambiguous. Germline V gene sequence: CDR1 SGHAT, CDR2 FQNNGV. With 1 base removed from V and 8 bases from J, the gap between germline ends came to 14 bases. The CDR3 extends over 15 amino acids. DNA of the CDR3: TGTGCCAGCAGCTTAGGCCTGGGCGCGGGCGAAAAACTGTTTTTT. Its translation is CASSLGLGAGEKLFF.

The J gene is TRBJ1-2, the V gene TRBV9; the D is unclear. V was clipped by 4 bases and J by 0 bases, with 7 bases between them. The CDR3 is 13 residues long. Germline lookup yields CDR1 SGDLS and CDR2 YYNGEE. CDR3 protein: CASSPTTNYGYTF. DNA of the CDR3: TGTGCCAGCAGCCCCACCACTAACTATGGCTACACCTTC.

V is TRBV12-5 and J is TRBJ2-1; D gene unclear. This CDR3 has 10 amino acids. V was shortened by 4 bases and J by 9 bases, with 4 bases between the two germline ends. Germline V gene sequence: CDR1 LGHNT, CDR2 FRNRAP. The CDR3 reads CASGSSEQFF. Written as DNA, the CDR3 is TGTGCTAGTGGTTCAAGTGAGCAGTTCTTC.

The sample holds a few counts of this clonotype. V gene TRBV29-1 combines with J gene TRBJ2-3; D may match TRBD1 or TRBD2 (5 bases each). Germline V gives CDR1 SQVTM, CDR2 ANQGSEA. V shed 0 bases and J shed 3 bases, with 13 bases lying between them. The CDR3 sequence is 15 residues long. CDR3 region: CSVEDRGGITDTQYF. Here the CDR3 DNA reads TGCAGCGTTGAAGATCGTGGGGGTATAACAGATACGCAGTATTTT.

There are a few counts of this clonotype. V gene TRBV12-3 or TRBV12-4 combines with J gene TRBJ1-2; TRBD1 aligns across 8 bases. The J segment lost 8 bases and the V segment lost 7 bases, leaving 6 bases of the junction unmatched. The CDR3 contains 12 residues. The CDR3 DNA is TGTGCCAGCACCCAGGGGGCTCGAGGCTACACCTTC. It is translated as CASTQGARGYTF.

The V call is TRBV20-1, the J call TRBJ2-5; no clear D gene. Germline V CDR1 and CDR2: DFQATT, SNEGSKA (reference sequence). CDR3 length equals 15 residues. Trimming pared 1 base from V and 2 bases from J, leaving 14 bases between. CDR3 protein: CSARVGFEEQETQYF. The CDR3 bases are TGCAGTGCTAGAGTTGGATTCGAGGAGCAAGAGACCCAGTACTTC.

The genes are TRBV6-1 and TRBJ1-2; D gene ambiguous. The germline V gene encodes CDR1 MNHNS and CDR2 SASEGT. This CDR3 has 15 amino acids. Trimming shortened V by 6 bases and J by 2 bases, and 16 bases separated the two germline ends. The CDR3 DNA reads TGTGCCAGCAGGCTGGATTTCGGAGCGAACTATGGCTACACCTTC. Its protein is CASRLDFGANYGYTF.

The V gene is TRBV7-2, the J gene TRBJ2-7; D is tentatively TRBD1 or TRBD2 (6 bases each). The CDR3 covers 14 residues. V was cut by 8 bases and J by 6 bases, with 20 bases left in between. Germline values: CDR1 SGHTA, CDR2 FQGNSA. The CDR3 region is CASSLEGGGREQYF. CDR3 coding DNA: TGTGCCAGCTCCTTAGAGGGTGGGGGGCGCGAGCAGTACTTC.

This clonotype was seen only a few times. The rearrangement uses TRBV6-6 and TRBJ2-4; TRBD2 agrees at 14 bases. Germline CDR1 and CDR2: MNHNY and SVGAGI (reference sequence). The CDR3 sequence is 21 residues long. The V segment lost 4 bases and the J segment 2 bases; nucleotides outside the gene matches: 16. In DNA form, the CDR3 reads TGTGCCAGCAGTTCCGTACTGACTAGCGGGAGGGCTAGGGTCACCAAAAACATTCAGTACTTC. Translating gives CASSSVLTSGRARVTKNIQYF.

The chain couples TRBV18 to TRBJ1-1; the D is unclear. Trimming took off 3 bases at V and 4 bases at J, with 15 bases between the two ends. There are 15 residues in the CDR3. CDR1 is KGHSH and CDR2 is LQKENI in the germline V gene. CDR3 DNA: TGTGCCAGCTCACCCCCAACCGTAACCCGCACTGAAGCTTTCTTT. This gives the protein CASSPPTVTRTEAFF.

The sample holds many counts of this clonotype. CDR3 residues: CASSLSHSRGETQYF. The DNA for the CDR3 is TGTGCCAGCAGCTTAAGCCACTCTAGGGGAGAGACCCAGTACTTC. V usage is TRBV7-2 and J usage is TRBJ2-5, with D possibly being TRBD1 (5 bases). V was trimmed by 2 bases and J by 4 bases, leaving 14 bases between them. The CDR3 contains 15 residues. Germline values: CDR1 SGHTA, CDR2 FQGNSA.

This clonotype was observed a handful of times. The rearrangement uses TRBV30 and TRBJ1-5; D call uncertain. This CDR3 has 16 amino acids. Deletions cut 0 bases from V and 2 bases from J, with 14 bases between. Germline-derived CDR1 and CDR2 are GTSNPN and SVGIG (reference sequence). This CDR3 reads CAWSVRAGRGNQPQHF. CDR3 DNA sequence: TGTGCCTGGAGTGTAAGGGCCGGGAGGGGCAATCAGCCCCAGCATTTT.

This clonotype was counted a few times. For the CDR3, the DNA is TGTGCCAGCAGCCATGACTTAACAAGCTCCTACAATGAGCAGTTCTTC. This encodes CASSHDLTSSYNEQFF. This chain connects TRBV5-6 to TRBJ2-1; D is ambiguous. V lost 4 bases, J lost 0 bases, and 14 bases lay in between. The length of the CDR3 is 16 residues. Germline V gene sequence: CDR1 SGHDT, CDR2 YYEEEE.

In this sample, this clonotype turned up a few times. The CDR3 spells CATSSAGDKPQHF. CDR3 DNA: TGTGCCACCAGCAGCGCAGGGGACAAGCCCCAGCATTTT. The chain is built from TRBV15 and TRBJ1-5; weak D call: TRBD1 (6 bases). The CDR3 has 13 residues. Germline V gives CDR1 LNHNV, CDR2 YYDKDF (reference sequence). Trimming cost V 3 bases and J 8 bases, with 11 bases left between them. The whole variable domain, filled in from reference TRBV15 and TRBJ1-5, reads DAMVIQNPRYQVTQFGKPVTLSCSQTLNHNVMYWYQQKSSQAPKLLFHYYDKDFNNEADTPDNFQSRRPNTSFCFLDIRSPGLGDTAMYLCATSSAGDKPQHFGDGTRLSIL.

The J gene is TRBJ1-5, the V gene TRBV29-1; D possibly corresponds to TRBD1 (5 bases). The germline gives CDR1 SQVTM, CDR2 ANQGSEA. CDR3 length: 15 amino acids. Trimming pared 0 bases from V and 2 bases from J, leaving 11 bases between. The CDR3 sequence: CSVEEAGGGNQPQHF. The CDR3 DNA reads as TGCAGCGTTGAAGAAGCTGGGGGTGGCAATCAGCCCCAGCATTTT.

The chain is built from TRBV13 and TRBJ1-6; TRBD1 aligns across 8 bases. The germline V gene has CDR1 PRHDT and CDR2 FYEKMQ (reference sequence). V gave up 5 bases and J gave up 3 bases; unmatched junction bases: 3. CDR3 length equals 15 residues. CDR3 loop: CASSEGQGYNSPLHF. In DNA, the CDR3 is TGTGCCAGCAGCGAAGGACAGGGCTATAATTCACCCCTCCACTTT. Filled out from reference TRBV13 and TRBJ1-6, the complete variable domain reads AAGVIQSPRHLIKEKRETATLKCYPIPRHDTVYWYQQGPGQDPQFLISFYEKMQSDKGSIPDRFSAQQFSDYHSELNMSSLELGDSALYFCASSEGQGYNSPLHFGNGTRLTVT.

This sequence joins TRBV2 and TRBJ1-2; D remains unclear. V was cut by 7 bases and J by 4 bases, with 16 bases left in between. The CDR3 spans 14 residues. Germline assignment: CDR1 SNHLY and CDR2 FYNNEI. CDR3 nucleotides: TGTGCCAGCACTAGGGCGGGCCGACTCTATGGCTACACCTTC. As protein: CASTRAGRLYGYTF.